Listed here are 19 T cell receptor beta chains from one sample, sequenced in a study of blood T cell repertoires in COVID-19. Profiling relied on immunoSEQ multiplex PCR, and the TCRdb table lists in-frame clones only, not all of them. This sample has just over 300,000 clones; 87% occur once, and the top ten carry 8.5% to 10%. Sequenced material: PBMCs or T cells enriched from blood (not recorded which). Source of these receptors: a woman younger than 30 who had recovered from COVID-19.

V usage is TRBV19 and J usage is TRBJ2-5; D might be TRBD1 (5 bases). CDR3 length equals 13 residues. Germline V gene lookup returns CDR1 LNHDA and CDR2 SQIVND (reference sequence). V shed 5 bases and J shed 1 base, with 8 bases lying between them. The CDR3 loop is CASSQTVQETQYF. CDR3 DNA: TGTGCCAGTAGTCAGACAGTCCAAGAGACCCAGTACTTC.

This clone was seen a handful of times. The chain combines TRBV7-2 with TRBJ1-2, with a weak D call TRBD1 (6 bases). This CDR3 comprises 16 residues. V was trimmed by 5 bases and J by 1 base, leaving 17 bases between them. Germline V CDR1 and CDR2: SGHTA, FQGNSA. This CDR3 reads CASSTHGTPINYGYTF. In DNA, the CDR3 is TGTGCCAGCAGCACCCACGGGACACCGATTAACTATGGCTACACCTTC.

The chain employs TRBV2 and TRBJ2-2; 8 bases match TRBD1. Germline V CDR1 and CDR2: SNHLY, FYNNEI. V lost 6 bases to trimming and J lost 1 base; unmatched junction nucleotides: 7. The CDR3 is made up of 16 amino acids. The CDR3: CASSTPTGENTGELFF. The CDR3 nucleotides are TGTGCCAGCAGCACTCCGACAGGGGAGAACACCGGGGAGCTGTTTTTT.

CDR3 in DNA: TGTGCCAGCAGTTTAAGGGGGCAGGATGGCTACACCTTC. Translation gives CASSLRGQDGYTF. V and J are TRBV12-3 or TRBV12-4 and TRBJ1-2; TRBD1 agrees at 7 bases. The CDR3 runs 13 residues. J lost 6 bases, V lost 2 bases, and 3 bases had no gene match.

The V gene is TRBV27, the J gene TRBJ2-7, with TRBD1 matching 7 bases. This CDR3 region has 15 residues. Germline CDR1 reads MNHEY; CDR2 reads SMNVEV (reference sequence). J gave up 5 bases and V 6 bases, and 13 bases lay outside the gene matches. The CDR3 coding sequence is TGTGCCAGCAGGCGACACCGGGACAGTACGGACGAGCAGTACTTC. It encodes CASRRHRDSTDEQYF.

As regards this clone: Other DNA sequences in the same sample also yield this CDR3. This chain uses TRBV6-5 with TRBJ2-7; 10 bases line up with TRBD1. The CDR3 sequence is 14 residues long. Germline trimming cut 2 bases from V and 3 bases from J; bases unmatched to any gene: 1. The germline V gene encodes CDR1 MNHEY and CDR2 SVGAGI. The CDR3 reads CASSYGTGVYEQYF. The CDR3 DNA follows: TGTGCCAGCAGTTACGGGACAGGGGTCTACGAGCAGTACTTC.

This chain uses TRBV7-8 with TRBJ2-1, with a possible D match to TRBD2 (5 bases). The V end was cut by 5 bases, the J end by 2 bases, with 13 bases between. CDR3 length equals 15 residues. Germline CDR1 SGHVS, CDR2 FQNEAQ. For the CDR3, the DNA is TGTGCCAGCAGCCAAGCTAGCCACGCCTACAATGAGCAGTTCTTC. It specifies CASSQASHAYNEQFF.

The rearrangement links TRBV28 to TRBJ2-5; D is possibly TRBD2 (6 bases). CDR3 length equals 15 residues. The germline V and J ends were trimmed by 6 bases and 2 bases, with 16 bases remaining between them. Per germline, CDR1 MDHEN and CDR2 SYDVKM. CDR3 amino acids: CASSRGTLLQETQYF. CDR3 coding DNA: TGTGCCAGCAGCCGCGGGACCCTTCTTCAAGAGACCCAGTACTTC. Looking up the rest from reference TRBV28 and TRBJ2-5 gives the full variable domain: DVKVTQSSRYLVKRTGEKVFLECVQDMDHENMFWYRQDPGLGLRLIYFSYDVKMKEKGDIPEGYSVSREKKERFSLILESASTNQTSMYLCASSRGTLLQETQYFGPGTRLLVL.

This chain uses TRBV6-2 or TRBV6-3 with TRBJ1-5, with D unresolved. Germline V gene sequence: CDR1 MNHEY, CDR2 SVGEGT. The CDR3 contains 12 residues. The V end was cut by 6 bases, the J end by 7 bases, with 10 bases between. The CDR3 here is CASSERLQPQHF. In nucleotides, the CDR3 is TGTGCCAGCAGCGAGAGGTTGCAGCCCCAGCATTTT.

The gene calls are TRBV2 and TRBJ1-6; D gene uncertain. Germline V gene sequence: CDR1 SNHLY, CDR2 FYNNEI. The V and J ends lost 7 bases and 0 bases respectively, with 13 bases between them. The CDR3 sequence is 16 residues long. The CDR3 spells CASKESRSSYNSPLHF. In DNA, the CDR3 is TGTGCCAGCAAAGAATCAAGGAGCTCCTATAATTCACCCCTCCACTTT.

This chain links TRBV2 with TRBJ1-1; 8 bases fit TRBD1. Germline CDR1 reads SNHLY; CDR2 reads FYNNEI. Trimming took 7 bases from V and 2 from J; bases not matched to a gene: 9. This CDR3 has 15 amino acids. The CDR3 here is CASNLQGVGNTEAFF. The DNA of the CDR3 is TGTGCCAGCAATCTACAGGGGGTTGGCAACACTGAAGCTTTCTTT.

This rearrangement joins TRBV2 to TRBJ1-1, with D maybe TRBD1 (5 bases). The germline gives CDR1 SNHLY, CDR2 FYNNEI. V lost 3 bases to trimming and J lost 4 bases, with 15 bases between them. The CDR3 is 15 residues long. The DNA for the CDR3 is TGTGCCAGCAGTGATATAAGGGGAAGGGGCACTGAAGCTTTCTTT. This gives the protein CASSDIRGRGTEAFF. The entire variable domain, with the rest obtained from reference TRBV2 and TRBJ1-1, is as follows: EPEVTQTPSHQVTQMGQEVILRCVPISNHLYFYWYRQILGQKVEFLVSFYNNEISEKSEIFDDQFSVERPDGSNFTLKIRSTKLEDSAMYFCASSDIRGRGTEAFFGQGTRLTVV.

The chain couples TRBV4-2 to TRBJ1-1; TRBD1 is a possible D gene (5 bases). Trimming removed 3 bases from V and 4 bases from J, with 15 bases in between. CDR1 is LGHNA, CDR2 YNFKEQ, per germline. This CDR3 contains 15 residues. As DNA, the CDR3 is TGTGCCAGCAGCCAGCACCAGGGCGACGGCACTGAAGCTTTCTTT. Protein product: CASSQHQGDGTEAFF.

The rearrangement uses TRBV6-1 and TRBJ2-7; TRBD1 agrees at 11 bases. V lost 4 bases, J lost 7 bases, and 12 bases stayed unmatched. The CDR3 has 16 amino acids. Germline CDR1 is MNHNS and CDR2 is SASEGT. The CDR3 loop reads CASSGRPGTGGEEQYF. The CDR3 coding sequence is TGTGCCAGCAGTGGGCGCCCCGGGACAGGGGGTGAAGAGCAGTACTTC.

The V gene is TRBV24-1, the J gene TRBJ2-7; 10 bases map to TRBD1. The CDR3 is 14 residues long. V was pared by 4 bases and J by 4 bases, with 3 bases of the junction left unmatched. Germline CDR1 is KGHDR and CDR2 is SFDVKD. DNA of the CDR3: TGTGCCACCAGTGACACGGACAGGGGGTACGAGCAGTACTTC. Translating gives CATSDTDRGYEQYF.

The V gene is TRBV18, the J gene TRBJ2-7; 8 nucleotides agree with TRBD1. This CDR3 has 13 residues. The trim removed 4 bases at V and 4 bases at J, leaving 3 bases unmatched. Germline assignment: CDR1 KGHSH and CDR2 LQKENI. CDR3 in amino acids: CASSQRQGYEQYF. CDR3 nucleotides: TGTGCCAGCTCACAGCGACAGGGGTACGAGCAGTACTTC.

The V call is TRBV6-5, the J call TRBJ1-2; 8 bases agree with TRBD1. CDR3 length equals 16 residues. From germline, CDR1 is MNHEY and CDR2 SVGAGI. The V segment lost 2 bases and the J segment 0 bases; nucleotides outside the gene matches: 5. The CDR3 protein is CASSYTGGEANYGYTF. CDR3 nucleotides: TGTGCCAGCAGTTACACAGGGGGGGAAGCTAACTATGGCTACACCTTC.

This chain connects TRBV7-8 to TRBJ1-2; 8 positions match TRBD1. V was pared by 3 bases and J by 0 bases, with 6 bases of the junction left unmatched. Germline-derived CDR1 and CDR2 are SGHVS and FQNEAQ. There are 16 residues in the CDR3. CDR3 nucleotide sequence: TGTGCCAGCAGCTTGCACGACAGGGGAGCTAACTATGGCTACACCTTC. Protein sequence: CASSLHDRGANYGYTF.

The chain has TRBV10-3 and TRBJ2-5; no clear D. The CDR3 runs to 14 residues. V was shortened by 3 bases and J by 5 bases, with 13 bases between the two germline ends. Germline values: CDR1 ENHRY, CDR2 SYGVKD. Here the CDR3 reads CAISDSSPRETQYF. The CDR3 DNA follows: TGTGCCATCAGTGATAGTTCCCCACGGGAGACCCAGTACTTC.